This T cell receptor (beta chain) was identified in a study of cytotoxic CD8 clonotypes in ibrutinib-treated CLL. Study context: Among responders, some 25 were partial and 2 complete; after median roughly 65 months, approximately 15 stayed remitted and approximately 12 progressed.

This CDR3 region has 16 residues. J gave up 6 bases and V 3 bases, and 11 bases lay outside the gene matches. Germline-derived CDR1 and CDR2 are MGHRA and YSYEKL. Some clones are missing from TCRdb's copy, which holds only in-frame ones; the method was immunoSEQ multiplex PCR. The repertoire includes around 310,000 clones, almost 80% of them detected once, and 6.5% to 8.5% sits in the top ten. The sequence derives from a human donor with chronic lymphocytic leukemia. The sample consisted of PBMCs, taken before ibrutinib treatment. V gene TRBV4-1 combines with J gene TRBJ2-1; 7 nucleotides match TRBD2. The chain's CDR3 is CASSQGILGGVNEQFF. Here the CDR3 DNA reads TGCGCCAGCAGCCAGGGGATACTGGGGGGGGTCAATGAGCAGTTCTTC.